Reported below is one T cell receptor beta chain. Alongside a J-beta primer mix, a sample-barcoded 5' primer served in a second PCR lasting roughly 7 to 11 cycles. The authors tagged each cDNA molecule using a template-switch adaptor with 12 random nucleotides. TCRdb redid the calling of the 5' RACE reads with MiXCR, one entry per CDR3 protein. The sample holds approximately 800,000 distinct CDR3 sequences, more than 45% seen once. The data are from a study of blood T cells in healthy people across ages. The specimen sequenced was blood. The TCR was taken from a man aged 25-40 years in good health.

The CDR3 DNA is TGTGCCAGCAGCGCCCTAACAGGGATCTATGGCTACACCTTC. This gives the protein CASSALTGIYGYTF. The gene calls are TRBV9 and TRBJ1-2, with D tentatively TRBD1 (6 bases). This CDR3 is 14 amino acids long. Germline values: CDR1 SGDLS, CDR2 YYNGEE. Trimming pared 3 bases from V and 4 bases from J, leaving 13 bases between.